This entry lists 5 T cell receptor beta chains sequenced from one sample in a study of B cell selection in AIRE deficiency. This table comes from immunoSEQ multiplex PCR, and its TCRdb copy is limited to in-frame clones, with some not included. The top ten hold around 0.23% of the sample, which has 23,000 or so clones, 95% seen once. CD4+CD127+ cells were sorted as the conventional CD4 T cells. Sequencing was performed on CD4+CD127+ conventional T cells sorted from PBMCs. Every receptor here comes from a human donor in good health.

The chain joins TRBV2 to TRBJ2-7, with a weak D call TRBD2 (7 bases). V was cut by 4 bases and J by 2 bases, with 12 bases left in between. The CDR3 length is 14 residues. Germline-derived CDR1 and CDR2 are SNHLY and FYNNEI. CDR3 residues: CASSGGGGTYEQYF. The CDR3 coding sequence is TGTGCCAGCAGTGGGGGAGGGGGGACCTACGAGCAGTACTTC.

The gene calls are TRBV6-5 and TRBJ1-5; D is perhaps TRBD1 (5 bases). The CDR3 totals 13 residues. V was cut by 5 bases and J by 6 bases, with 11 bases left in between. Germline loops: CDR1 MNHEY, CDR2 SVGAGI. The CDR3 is CASSVQGSQPQHF. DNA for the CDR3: TGTGCCAGCAGTGTTCAGGGATCTCAGCCCCAGCATTTT.

CDR3 coding DNA: TGTGCCATCAGTGGGGGGGATTACGAGCAGTACTTC. Its translation: CAISGGDYEQYF. The chain carries TRBV10-3 and TRBJ2-7, with D possibly TRBD2 on 6 matching bases. The CDR3 extends over 12 amino acids. V was shortened by 4 bases and J by 4 bases, with 8 bases between the two germline ends. CDR1 ENHRY and CDR2 SYGVKD come from the germline V gene.

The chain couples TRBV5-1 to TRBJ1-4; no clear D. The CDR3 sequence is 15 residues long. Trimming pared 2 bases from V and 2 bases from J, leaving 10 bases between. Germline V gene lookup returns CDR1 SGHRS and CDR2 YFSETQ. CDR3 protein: CASSFTSPTNEKLFF. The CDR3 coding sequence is TGCGCCAGCAGCTTTACAAGTCCGACTAATGAAAAACTGTTTTTT.

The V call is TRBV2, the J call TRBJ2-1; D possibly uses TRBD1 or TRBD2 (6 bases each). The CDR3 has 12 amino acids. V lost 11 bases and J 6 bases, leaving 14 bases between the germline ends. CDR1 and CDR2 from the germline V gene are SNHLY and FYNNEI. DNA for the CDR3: TGTGCCGGGGCCAGGGGAGGCAATGAGCAGTTCTTC. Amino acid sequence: CAGARGGNEQFF.